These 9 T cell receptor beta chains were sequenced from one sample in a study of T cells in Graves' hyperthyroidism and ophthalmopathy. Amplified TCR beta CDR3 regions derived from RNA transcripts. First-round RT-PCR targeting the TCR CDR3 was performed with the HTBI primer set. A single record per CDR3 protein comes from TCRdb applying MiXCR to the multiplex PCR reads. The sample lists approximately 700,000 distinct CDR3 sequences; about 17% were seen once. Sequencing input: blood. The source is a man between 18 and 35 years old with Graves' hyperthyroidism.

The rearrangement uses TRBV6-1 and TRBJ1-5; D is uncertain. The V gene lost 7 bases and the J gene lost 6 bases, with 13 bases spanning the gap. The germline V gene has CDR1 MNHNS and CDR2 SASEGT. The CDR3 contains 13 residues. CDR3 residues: CASIKRWGQPQHF. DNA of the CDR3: TGTGCCAGCATCAAGCGGTGGGGTCAGCCCCAGCATTTT.

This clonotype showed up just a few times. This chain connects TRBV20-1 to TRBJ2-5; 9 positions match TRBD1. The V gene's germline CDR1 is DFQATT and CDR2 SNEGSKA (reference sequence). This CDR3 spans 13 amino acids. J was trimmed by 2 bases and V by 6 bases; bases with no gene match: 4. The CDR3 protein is CSARDRVQETQYF. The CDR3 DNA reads TGCAGTGCAAGGGACAGGGTACAAGAGACCCAGTACTTC.

The CDR3 sequence is CASSLGEGNEKLFF. The CDR3 DNA follows: TGCGCCAGCAGCTTGGGAGAGGGAAATGAAAAACTGTTTTTT. This chain links TRBV5-1 with TRBJ1-4; D call uncertain. V lost 0 bases to trimming and J lost 5 bases, with 8 bases between them. Germline-derived CDR1 and CDR2 are SGHRS and YFSETQ. CDR3 length: 14 residues.

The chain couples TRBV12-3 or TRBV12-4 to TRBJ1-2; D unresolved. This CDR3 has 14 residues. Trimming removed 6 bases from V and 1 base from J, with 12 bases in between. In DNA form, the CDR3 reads TGTGCCAGCAGCCCGGGATGGGGTAACTATGGCTACACCTTC. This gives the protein CASSPGWGNYGYTF.

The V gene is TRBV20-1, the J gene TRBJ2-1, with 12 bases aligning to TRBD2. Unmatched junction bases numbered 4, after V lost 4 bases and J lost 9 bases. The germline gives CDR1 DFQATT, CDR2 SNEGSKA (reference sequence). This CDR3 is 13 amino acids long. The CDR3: CSATSGRAGEQFF. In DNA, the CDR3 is TGCAGTGCTACTAGCGGGAGGGCCGGTGAGCAGTTCTTC.

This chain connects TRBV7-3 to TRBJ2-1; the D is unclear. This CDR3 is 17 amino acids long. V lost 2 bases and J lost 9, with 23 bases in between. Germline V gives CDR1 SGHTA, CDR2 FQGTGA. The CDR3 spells CASSLGQVKGSLGEQFF. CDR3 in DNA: TGTGCCAGCAGCTTAGGCCAAGTGAAGGGAAGCTTGGGTGAGCAGTTCTTC.

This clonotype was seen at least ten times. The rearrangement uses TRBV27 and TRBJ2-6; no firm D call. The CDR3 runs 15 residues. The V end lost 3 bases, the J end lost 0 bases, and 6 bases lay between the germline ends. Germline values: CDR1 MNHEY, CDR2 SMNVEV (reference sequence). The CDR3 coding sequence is TGTGCCAGCAGTTTTGGGGTCTCTGGGGCCAACGTCCTGACTTTC. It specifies CASSFGVSGANVLTF.

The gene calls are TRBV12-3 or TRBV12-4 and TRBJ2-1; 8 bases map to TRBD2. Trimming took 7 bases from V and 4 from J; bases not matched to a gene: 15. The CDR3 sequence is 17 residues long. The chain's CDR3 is CASTPSLRLAGYNEQFF. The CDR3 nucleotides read TGTGCCAGCACCCCCTCGTTGCGGCTAGCGGGTTACAATGAGCAGTTCTTC.

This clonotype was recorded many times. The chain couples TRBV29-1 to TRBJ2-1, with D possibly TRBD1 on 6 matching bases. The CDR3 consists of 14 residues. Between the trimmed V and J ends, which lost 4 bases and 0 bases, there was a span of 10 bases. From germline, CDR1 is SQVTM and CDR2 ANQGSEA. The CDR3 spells CSVGTESSYNEQFF. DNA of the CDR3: TGCAGCGTTGGGACAGAGAGCTCCTACAATGAGCAGTTCTTC.